Presented here are 3 T cell receptor beta chains from one specimen sequenced in a study of shared clonotypes between healthy human individuals. Sequenced by immunoSEQ multiplex PCR; TCRdb stores in-frame clones only, minus some. The data contain roughly 890,000 clones, more than 85% of them singletons. Naive CD8 isolation took CD45RO-negative cells positively selected for CCR7 and excluded terminally differentiated effector memory CD45RA+ cells. Sequencing input: naive CD8+ T cells sorted from blood. These receptors all stem from a man younger than 45 in good health.

The chain recombines TRBV7-9 with TRBJ2-5; D is unclear. CDR1 is SEHNR, CDR2 FQNEAQ, per germline (reference sequence). This CDR3 has 15 amino acids. V was pared by 1 base and J by 5 bases, with 14 bases between. Here the CDR3 reads CASSLVSPKWETQYF. The CDR3, as DNA: TGTGCCAGCAGCTTAGTGTCTCCAAAGTGGGAGACCCAGTACTTC.

V usage is TRBV29-1 and J usage is TRBJ2-2, with 8 bases lining up with TRBD1. Per the germline V gene, CDR1 is SQVTM and CDR2 is ANQGSEA. The CDR3 is 13 amino acids. The J segment lost 2 bases and the V segment lost 6 bases, leaving 2 bases of the junction unmatched. The CDR3 region has the DNA TGCAGCGTGGACAGGGTTAACACCGGGGAGCTGTTTTTT. Protein sequence: CSVDRVNTGELFF.

This clone turned up a few times. The chain is built from TRBV10-1 and TRBJ2-7; either TRBD1 or TRBD2 may supply D (5 bases each). This CDR3 has 13 residues. V was clipped by 2 bases and J by 6 bases, with 11 bases between them. The germline gives CDR1 WNHNN, CDR2 SYGVQD (reference sequence). CDR3: CASSEGAGTEQYF. The CDR3 bases are TGCGCCAGCAGTGAGGGCGCAGGGACCGAGCAGTACTTC.